The clone carrying this T cell receptor (beta chain) was detected many times. Unmatched junction bases numbered 3, after V lost 1 base and J lost 2 bases. The CDR3 loop spans 16 amino acids. In germline, CDR1 is SGHTA, CDR2 FQGNSA. The sample comes from a study of T cell repertoires in cytomegalovirus infection. TCRdb re-called the reads with MiXCR, one entry per CDR3 protein. The sample lists roughly 230,000 distinct CDR3 sequences, approximately 6.7% seen once, with around 6.5% in the top ten. The chain is built from TRBV7-2 and TRBJ2-7; 12 bases line up with TRBD1. The TCR comes from a human donor in good health (CMV status not recorded). Some clones in this sample may be carry-over from other donors' samples. What was sequenced was PBMCs. The CDR3 DNA reads as TGTGCCAGCAGCTTAGGGGGACAGGGGGCAACCTACGAGCAGTACTTC. It codes for CASSLGGQGATYEQYF.